This is a list of T cell receptor beta chains from one sample in a study of beta chain features in type 1 diabetes. Clones were read by immunoSEQ multiplex PCR, and TCRdb kept only the in-frame ones, dropping some. The sample gives approximately 380,000 clones, about 16% of which show up once; around 0.02% is in the top ten. The sample taken for sequencing was naive CD4+ T cells from blood. Receptors originate from a woman younger than 35 in good health. Both conserved end residues are part of each CDR3. Each record gives: clone size, J gene, D gene, V gene, CDR3 protein, CDR3 DNA. D genes are given only for firm matches. Expanded clones are given a class, and other clones once, few, many or no size at all.

- | TRBJ2-5 | TRBD1 | TRBV29-1 | CSVGQGGETQYF | TGCAGCGTGGGACAGGGGGGAGAGACCCAGTACTTC
- | TRBJ1-4 | TRBD1 | TRBV30 | CAWSADPGTGGSEKLFF | TGTGCCTGGAGCGCCGACCCGGGGACAGGGGGTAGTGAAAAACTGTTTTTT
few | TRBJ2-5 | TRBD2 | TRBV5-6 | CASKPRFGREGGETQYF | TGTGCCAGCAAACCCAGATTCGGACGGGAGGGTGGAGAGACCCAGTACTTC
few | TRBJ2-7 | - | TRBV30 | CAWRGTGYEQYF | TGTGCCTGGAGGGGAACGGGGTACGAGCAGTACTTC
- | TRBJ2-1 | TRBD1 | TRBV10-3 | CAIRAGGTDEQFF | TGTGCCATCAGGGCAGGGGGTACGGATGAGCAGTTCTTC
- | TRBJ2-1 | TRBD2 | TRBV6-5 | CASSPTSGSVDEQFF | TGTGCCAGCAGCCCGACTAGCGGGAGTGTGGATGAGCAGTTCTTC
- | TRBJ2-1 | - | TRBV7-9 | CASSYTGSENEQFF | TGTGCCAGCAGCTACACCGGAAGCGAAAATGAGCAGTTCTTC
few | TRBJ2-1 | TRBD1 | TRBV7-3 | CASSLGQQPYNEQFF | TGTGCCAGCAGCTTGGGACAGCAACCCTACAATGAGCAGTTCTTC
few | TRBJ2-7 | - | TRBV30 | CAWSRLAGSEQYF | TGTGCCTGGAGTCGGCTAGCTGGGAGCGAGCAGTACTTC
few | TRBJ2-3 | TRBD2 | TRBV28 | CASSLLAGGTQYF | TGTGCCAGCAGTTTACTAGCGGGTGGGACGCAGTATTTT
- | TRBJ2-3 | TRBD2 | TRBV5-1 | CASTSSGLAGPTDTQYF | TGCGCCAGCACCTCGTCAGGACTAGCGGGCCCAACAGATACGCAGTATTTT